The 24 T cell receptor beta chains given below trace back to one sample, sequenced in a study of healthy donors' naive CD4 and CD8 T cells (dated by TCRdb to between 2015 and 2017). Sequencing instrument: 454 GS FLX Titanium. TCR libraries were built from around 450 ng of total RNA with a previously published linear amplification protocol. The public reads were reprocessed in TCRdb via fastp at Q25 and MiXCR, keeping in-frame beta chains. Each entry merges the rows of one CDR3 protein and shows their most common DNA and genes. Recorded for this sample are about 200,000 distinct CDR3 sequences; about 70% of them occurred a single time. The ten largest make up 2% to 2.5% of the sample. The sequencing sample was made of naive CD4+ and CD8+ T cells sorted from blood, pooled from several donors. The sample's cell subset or site label is to be understood as: FACS-sorted naive CD4+ (CD45RO-CD45RA+) and naive CD8+ (CD45RA+CD27bright) T cells. These receptors came from a pool of human donors in good health; the sample pools cells from several healthy donors.

The gene calls are TRBV6-2 or TRBV6-3 and TRBJ1-1, with D uncertain. This CDR3 is built from 10 residues. V lost 5 bases to trimming and J lost 6 bases, with 4 bases between them. Germline V lookup: CDR1 MNHEY, CDR2 SVGEGT. As DNA, the CDR3 is TGTGCCAGCAGTGGCGCTGAAGCTTTCTTT. Protein: CASSGAEAFF.

The chain links TRBV29-1 to TRBJ2-3; D gene unclear. The V end lost 6 bases, the J end lost 9 bases, and 13 bases lay between the germline ends. CDR1 SQVTM and CDR2 ANQGSEA come from the germline V gene. The CDR3 consists of 11 residues. CDR3 sequence reads: CSVLTEMTQYF. The CDR3 DNA follows: TGCAGCGTGTTGACTGAAATGACGCAGTATTTT.

The rearrangement links TRBV29-1 to TRBJ2-7; 10 bases fit TRBD2. Trimming cost V 7 bases and J 3 bases; bases outside gene matches: 6. The CDR3 length is 13 residues. CDR1 is SQVTM, CDR2 ANQGSEA, per germline. As DNA, the CDR3 is TGCAGCGGTACTAGCGGGGTAGACTACGAGCAGTACTTC. It is translated as CSGTSGVDYEQYF.

This chain connects TRBV29-1 to TRBJ2-5; D gene unclear. Deletions cut 8 bases from V and 6 bases from J, with 13 bases between. The CDR3 totals 11 residues. The germline CDR1 and CDR2 sequences are SQVTM and ANQGSEA. For the CDR3, the DNA is TGCAGCTCCCTCCTAGGAAAGACCCAGTACTTC. Its translation: CSSLLGKTQYF.

V and J are TRBV20-1 and TRBJ1-3; D uncertain. CDR1 is DFQATT, CDR2 SNEGSKA, per germline (reference sequence). Trimming left V 6 bases short and J 4 bases short, with 10 bases between. The CDR3 runs to 12 residues. The CDR3 loop is CSAARRGNTIYF. For the CDR3, the DNA is TGCAGTGCCGCGCGAAGGGGAAACACCATATATTTT.

V gene TRBV27 combines with J gene TRBJ1-2; a possible D gene is TRBD1 (5 bases). Looked up from germline, CDR1 is MNHEY and CDR2 is SMNVEV (reference sequence). CDR3 size: 15 residues. V gave up 7 bases and J gave up 2 bases, with 17 bases separating them. Here the CDR3 DNA reads TGTGCCAGCAAACGGCCGGGACCGAGAAACTATGGCTACACCTTC. Amino acid sequence: CASKRPGPRNYGYTF.

CDR3 region: CASSYSIFHDSSSYEQYF. CDR3 sequence (DNA): TGTGCCAGCAGTTACTCGATCTTTCACGACAGTTCGTCCTACGAGCAGTACTTC. The rearrangement joins TRBV6-5 to TRBJ2-7; D may be TRBD1 (5 bases). Trimming cost V 0 bases and J 1 base, with 19 bases left between them. CDR3 size: 18 residues. Per the germline V gene, CDR1 is MNHEY and CDR2 is SVGAGI.

This clonotype was found a few times. The chain carries TRBV29-1 and TRBJ1-2, with D hard to call. Germline V gives CDR1 SQVTM, CDR2 ANQGSEA. The CDR3 has 14 residues. Trimming removed 3 bases at V and 1 base at J, with 12 bases between. In DNA form, the CDR3 reads TGCAGCGTTGACACAGCAGAAGTTAACTATGGCTACACCTTC. This translates into CSVDTAEVNYGYTF.

The chain employs TRBV30 and TRBJ1-5, with TRBD1 identical over 7 bases. Per germline, CDR1 GTSNPN and CDR2 SVGIG (reference sequence). This CDR3 has 14 residues. Trimming cost V 1 base and J 4 bases; bases outside gene matches: 4. The CDR3 reads CAWSEAGGNQPQHF. The CDR3 DNA is TGTGCCTGGAGTGAGGCAGGGGGAAATCAGCCCCAGCATTTT.

This clonotype was recorded only once. This sequence joins TRBV7-8 and TRBJ2-3, with D possibly TRBD1 on 6 matching bases. This CDR3 has 16 amino acids. Trimming shortened V by 5 bases and J by 1 base, and 16 bases separated the two germline ends. The germline gives CDR1 SGHVS, CDR2 FQNEAQ. This CDR3 is CASSAHRAKRTDTQYF. The CDR3 nucleotides read TGTGCCAGCAGCGCTCACAGGGCTAAGCGCACAGATACGCAGTATTTT.

The rearrangement links TRBV6-1 to TRBJ2-3; D remains ambiguous. The CDR3 loop spans 13 amino acids. V dropped 6 bases and J dropped 2 bases, with 9 bases sitting between them. Germline CDR1 is MNHNS and CDR2 is SASEGT. The CDR3 spells CASRDGLTDTQYF. The CDR3 region has the DNA TGTGCCAGCAGGGATGGGCTCACAGATACGCAGTATTTT.

This chain uses TRBV29-1 with TRBJ1-6; no clear D gene. The V gene's germline CDR1 is SQVTM and CDR2 ANQGSEA. CDR3 size: 11 residues. V dropped 1 base and J dropped 14 bases, with 9 bases sitting between them. This chain's CDR3 is CSVEVSRTLHF. The CDR3, as DNA: TGCAGCGTTGAAGTCTCGAGGACCCTCCACTTT.

The chain has TRBV19 and TRBJ1-2; TRBD1 matches at 7 bases. The CDR3 spans 13 residues. Germline-derived CDR1 and CDR2 are LNHDA and SQIVND (reference sequence). The V and J ends lost 6 bases and 7 bases, in that order; junction bases with no gene match: 8. Here the CDR3 reads CASSTGERGGYTF. The CDR3 nucleotides read TGTGCCAGTAGCACAGGGGAGAGGGGTGGCTACACCTTC.

The chain combines TRBV27 with TRBJ1-2, with 7 bases identical to TRBD1. CDR3 length: 14 amino acids. The ends lost 6 bases at V and 4 bases at J; junction bases unmatched: 8. Germline CDR1 and CDR2: MNHEY and SMNVEV (reference sequence). For the CDR3, the DNA is TGTGCCAGCAGGACGACTTCAGGGGGCTATGGCTACACCTTC. Translation: CASRTTSGGYGYTF.

The chain carries TRBV29-1 and TRBJ2-7; D not certain. Germline loops: CDR1 SQVTM, CDR2 ANQGSEA. CDR3 length: 13 amino acids. V was cut by 5 bases and J by 0 bases, with 11 bases left in between. The CDR3 nucleotides read TGCAGCGTTCAAAGGGTCGACTCCTACGAGCAGTACTTC. Its translation is CSVQRVDSYEQYF.

This chain connects TRBV29-1 to TRBJ2-1; TRBD2 matches 7 bases. Germline CDR1 reads SQVTM; CDR2 reads ANQGSEA. This CDR3 comprises 12 residues. V was pared by 6 bases and J by 4 bases, with 3 bases of the junction left unmatched. For the CDR3, the DNA is TGCAGCGTCCGGGACTATTACAATGAGCAGTTCTTC. Amino acids: CSVRDYYNEQFF.

V and J are TRBV29-1 and TRBJ2-3; a weak D match, TRBD2 (6 bases). The CDR3 is made up of 14 amino acids. The V end lost 4 bases, the J end lost 4 bases, and 15 bases lay between the germline ends. Germline V gives CDR1 SQVTM, CDR2 ANQGSEA. Here the CDR3 DNA reads TGCAGCGTTGGTTTAGGTAGCGGCGCAGATACGCAGTATTTT. It yields the protein CSVGLGSGADTQYF.

The chain is built from TRBV19 and TRBJ2-2, with D unclear. CDR3 length: 14 residues. CDR1 is LNHDA and CDR2 is SQIVND in the germline V gene (reference sequence). Trimming stripped 6 bases from V and 5 bases from J, with 13 bases between. CDR3 DNA sequence: TGTGCCAGTAGCACCTCTTTGGGGACCGGGGAGCTGTTTTTT. Protein: CASSTSLGTGELFF.

The chain combines TRBV30 with TRBJ2-7; possibly TRBD1 for D (6 bases). Germline CDR1 GTSNPN, CDR2 SVGIG (reference sequence). This CDR3 is 11 amino acids long. Trimming stripped 2 bases from V and 6 bases from J, with 8 bases between. In nucleotides, the CDR3 is TGTGCCTGGAGTACAGGGCTCGAGCAGTACTTC. This gives the protein CAWSTGLEQYF.

The chain employs TRBV29-1 and TRBJ2-1, with 7 bases that match TRBD1. The ends lost 2 bases at V and 9 bases at J; junction bases unmatched: 13. The CDR3 consists of 15 residues. CDR1 and CDR2 (germline): SQVTM, ANQGSEA. The CDR3 loop reads CSVEPGTAMPGEQFF. In DNA form, the CDR3 reads TGCAGCGTTGAACCCGGGACAGCCATGCCGGGTGAGCAGTTCTTC.

The V call is TRBV12-3 or TRBV12-4, the J call TRBJ2-3; D unresolved. Trimming cost V 5 bases and J 8 bases, with 8 bases left between them. CDR3 length equals 11 residues. The CDR3 bases are TGTGCCAGCAGTCGGGTGGGTACGCAGTATTTT. Its protein is CASSRVGTQYF.

The rearrangement uses TRBV4-3 and TRBJ2-1; TRBD2 aligns across 8 bases. The CDR3 consists of 17 residues. Germline V gene sequence: CDR1 LGHNA, CDR2 YSLEER. The J segment lost 8 bases and the V segment lost 1 base, leaving 13 bases of the junction unmatched. CDR3 sequence (DNA): TGCGCCAGCAGCCAAGTTTCCGGGAGGGACTCTGTGGATGAGCAGTTCTTC. Residues: CASSQVSGRDSVDEQFF.

The V call is TRBV6-1, the J call TRBJ2-5; the D call may be TRBD1 or TRBD2 (6 bases each). Germline CDR1 reads MNHNS; CDR2 reads SASEGT. The CDR3 is 17 amino acids. V dropped 6 bases and J dropped 5 bases, with 25 bases sitting between them. In nucleotides, the CDR3 is TGTGCCAGCAGCTTGGATGTGACAGGCGGAGGGCCGGAGACCCAGTACTTC. It is translated as CASSLDVTGGGPETQYF.

V is TRBV6-5 and J is TRBJ2-7, with D possibly being TRBD1 (7 bases). In germline, CDR1 is MNHEY, CDR2 SVGAGI. The CDR3 runs 13 residues. Trimming removed 10 bases at V and 1 base at J, with 14 bases between. The CDR3 DNA reads as TGTGCCATCAGGGGGGACAGTTCCTACGAGCAGTACTTC. Amino acid sequence: CAIRGDSSYEQYF.